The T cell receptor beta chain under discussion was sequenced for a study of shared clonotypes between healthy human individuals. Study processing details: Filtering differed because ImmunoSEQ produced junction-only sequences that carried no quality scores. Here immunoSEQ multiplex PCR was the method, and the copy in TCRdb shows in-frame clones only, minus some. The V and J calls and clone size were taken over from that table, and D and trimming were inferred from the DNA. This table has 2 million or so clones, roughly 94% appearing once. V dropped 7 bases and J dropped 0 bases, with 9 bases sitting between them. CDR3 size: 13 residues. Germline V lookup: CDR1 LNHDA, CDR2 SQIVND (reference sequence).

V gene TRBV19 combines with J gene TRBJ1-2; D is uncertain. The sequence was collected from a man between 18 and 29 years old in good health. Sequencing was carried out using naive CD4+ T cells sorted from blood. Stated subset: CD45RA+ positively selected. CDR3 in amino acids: CASIGPANYGYTF. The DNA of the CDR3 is TGTGCCAGTATTGGGCCAGCTAACTATGGCTACACCTTC.